This T cell receptor (beta chain) was obtained from a study of cytomegalovirus exposure and HLA in healthy donors. Study outcomes and limitations: By a later analysis, the bulk of CMV-associated TCR beta chains appeared HLA-restricted. In a later analysis, at a false discovery rate of 0.05, 16,951 TCR beta sequences were associated with HLA alleles.

The primer mix had 60 Vbeta and 13 Jbeta primers. The data were produced by immunoSEQ multiplex PCR, yet TCRdb's version contains in-frame clones alone and is incomplete. The data contain some 130,000 clones, roughly 80% of them singletons. V trimming: 5 bases; J trimming: 0 bases; junction bases outside the gene matches: 12. The CDR3 has 18 amino acids. From germline, CDR1 is SEHNR and CDR2 FQNEAQ (reference sequence). This clone was seen just once. Antigen specificity is unknown. V usage is TRBV7-9 and J usage is TRBJ2-3, with 9 positions matching TRBD2. Sequencing was carried out using PBMCs. The clonotype comes from a man in his forties or fifties in good health and CMV-seronegative. CDR3 protein: CASSRGIAGAGSTDTQYF. The CDR3 nucleotides are TGTGCCAGCAGCCGAGGGATAGCGGGAGCCGGAAGCACAGATACGCAGTATTTT.